The T cell receptor (beta chain) under discussion was sequenced for a study of blood T cell repertoires in COVID-19. Study details: COVID-19 samples from acute and convalescent phases originated in the United States, Italy and Spain. PBMCs, B-cell-depleted T cells, or T cells provided the cDNA or gDNA that made up the material.

Sequencing was performed with immunoSEQ multiplex PCR; in TCRdb, only in-frame clones are kept and a portion is missing. This sample has 53,000 or so clones, with 76% found just once. From germline, CDR1 is SGHTA and CDR2 FQGTGA. V lost 5 bases to trimming and J lost 4 bases, with 8 bases between them. This CDR3 region has 13 residues. The receptor's source is a man aged 50-60 years with active or convalescent COVID-19. The chain has TRBV7-3 and TRBJ2-2; perhaps TRBD2 as D (5 bases). The specimen sequenced was peripheral blood. This CDR3 is CASSPEGTGELFF. The CDR3, as DNA: TGTGCCAGCAGCCCCGAGGGCACCGGGGAGCTGTTTTTT.